The 9 T cell receptor beta chains below come from one sample, sequenced in a study of cytomegalovirus exposure and HLA in healthy donors. The PCR was carried out with 60 Vbeta primers and 13 Jbeta primers. Sequenced by immunoSEQ multiplex PCR; TCRdb stores in-frame clones only, minus some. Of 130,000 or so clones listed, 70% to 85% are singletons. The sample taken for sequencing was PBMCs. These receptors were taken from a woman aged 40 to 50 in good health and CMV-seronegative.

Notes on this clone: Other DNA sequences in this specimen translate into the identical CDR3. The rearrangement joins TRBV6-1 to TRBJ1-1, with TRBD1 as a possible D gene (5 bases). Germline V gives CDR1 MNHNS, CDR2 SASEGT. The CDR3 has 14 amino acids. Trimming cost V 0 bases and J 0 bases, with 5 bases left between them. CDR3: CASSEAGLNTEAFF. The CDR3 DNA sequence: TGTGCCAGCAGTGAAGCGGGGCTGAACACTGAAGCTTTCTTT.

The chain employs TRBV6-4 and TRBJ1-2, with 7 bases aligning to TRBD1. This CDR3 is 15 amino acids long. The germline V gene encodes CDR1 MRHNA and CDR2 SNTAGT. The J segment lost 2 bases and the V segment lost 5 bases, leaving 8 bases of the junction unmatched. CDR3 amino acids: CASSPLSTGNYGYTF. CDR3 DNA: TGTGCCAGCAGTCCACTATCGACAGGGAACTATGGCTACACCTTC.

CDR3 amino acids: CASSQIYPRDSRVVEKLFF. Written as DNA, the CDR3 is TGTGCCAGCAGTCAGATTTATCCCCGGGACAGTCGGGTTGTTGAAAAACTGTTTTTT. This chain uses TRBV28 with TRBJ1-4; 7 bases match TRBD1. The trim removed 5 bases at V and 7 bases at J, leaving 22 bases unmatched. Germline assignment: CDR1 MDHEN and CDR2 SYDVKM. There are 19 residues in the CDR3.

This chain connects TRBV4-1 to TRBJ2-7; 8 nucleotides agree with TRBD2. The ends lost 5 bases at V and 4 bases at J; junction bases unmatched: 10. This CDR3 contains 15 residues. CDR1 MGHRA and CDR2 YSYEKL come from the germline V gene. CDR3 protein: CASSSYPGGPYEQYF. The CDR3 nucleotides are TGCGCCAGCAGCTCTTATCCGGGAGGGCCTTACGAGCAGTACTTC.

V is TRBV7-9 and J is TRBJ2-3; D possibly corresponds to TRBD1 (6 bases). The length of the CDR3 is 18 residues. CDR1 is SEHNR, CDR2 FQNEAQ, per germline (reference sequence). V was pared by 2 bases and J by 2 bases, with 20 bases between. This CDR3 reads CASSLSVTGLPITDTQYF. In nucleotides, the CDR3 is TGTGCCAGCAGCTTAAGTGTTACAGGGCTCCCAATCACAGATACGCAGTATTTT.

This chain links TRBV9 with TRBJ2-1; D gene uncertain. V was clipped by 0 bases and J by 6 bases, with 10 bases between them. The CDR3 consists of 14 residues. The germline V gene encodes CDR1 SGDLS and CDR2 YYNGEE. The CDR3 nucleotides read TGTGCCAGCAGCGTAGCTAGTATTATCAATGAGCAGTTCTTC. Encoded protein: CASSVASIINEQFF.

The chain couples TRBV19 to TRBJ1-5; D unclear. Per germline, CDR1 LNHDA and CDR2 SQIVND (reference sequence). Trimming removed 2 bases at V and 5 bases at J, with 22 bases between. The CDR3 is made up of 18 amino acids. CDR3 amino acids: CASSIIPQELSPYQPQHF. CDR3 nucleotide sequence: TGTGCCAGTAGTATAATCCCCCAGGAACTCAGCCCGTATCAGCCCCAGCATTTT.

The chain is built from TRBV28 and TRBJ2-7; D perhaps matches TRBD2 (6 bases). The CDR3 extends over 12 amino acids. V lost 2 bases to trimming and J lost 4 bases, with 6 bases between them. Germline CDR1 reads MDHEN; CDR2 reads SYDVKM. CDR3 residues: CASSLGGYEQYF. As DNA, the CDR3 is TGTGCCAGCAGTTTAGGAGGGTACGAGCAGTACTTC.

The chain employs TRBV18 and TRBJ2-2, with 8 nucleotides matching TRBD1. The length of the CDR3 is 17 residues. Germline loops: CDR1 KGHSH, CDR2 LQKENI. Trimming cost V 2 bases and J 4 bases; bases outside gene matches: 9. CDR3 in amino acids: CASSPRQGPTGTGELFF. CDR3 DNA sequence: TGTGCCAGCTCACCAAGACAGGGGCCTACGGGCACCGGGGAGCTGTTTTTT. Based on the CDR3 plus reference TRBV18 and TRBJ2-2, the full variable domain is NAGVMQNPRHLVRRRGQEARLRCSPMKGHSHVYWYRQLPEEGLKFMVYLQKENIIDESGMPKERFSAEFPKEGPSILRIQQVVRGDSAAYFCASSPRQGPTGTGELFFGEGSRLTVL.